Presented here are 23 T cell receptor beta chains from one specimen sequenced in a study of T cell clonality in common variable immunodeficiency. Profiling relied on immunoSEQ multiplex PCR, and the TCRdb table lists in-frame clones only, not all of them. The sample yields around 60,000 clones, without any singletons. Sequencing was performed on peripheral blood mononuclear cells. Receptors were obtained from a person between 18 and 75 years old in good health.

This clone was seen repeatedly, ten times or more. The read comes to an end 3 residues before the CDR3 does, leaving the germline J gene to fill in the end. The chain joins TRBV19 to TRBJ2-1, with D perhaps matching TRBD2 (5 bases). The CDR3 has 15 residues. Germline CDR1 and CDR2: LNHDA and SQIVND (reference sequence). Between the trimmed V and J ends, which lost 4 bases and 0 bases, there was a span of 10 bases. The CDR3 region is CASSRDYSSYNEQFF. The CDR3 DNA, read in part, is TGTGCCAGTAGTAGAGACTATTCCTCCTACAATGAG.

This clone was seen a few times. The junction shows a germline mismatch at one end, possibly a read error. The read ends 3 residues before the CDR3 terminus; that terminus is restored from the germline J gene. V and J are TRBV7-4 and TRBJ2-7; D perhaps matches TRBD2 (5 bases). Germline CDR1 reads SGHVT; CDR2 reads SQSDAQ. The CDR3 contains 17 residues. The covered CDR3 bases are TGCACCAGCAGCCGCGGCAGGCACCGAAGCGGTTCCTACGAG. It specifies CTSSRGRHRSGSYE. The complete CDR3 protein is CTSSRGRHRSGSYEQYF. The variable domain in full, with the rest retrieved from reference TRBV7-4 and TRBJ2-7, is GAGVSQSPRYKVAKRGRDVALRCDSISGHVTLYWYRQTLGQGSEVLTYSQSDAQRDKSGRPSGRFSAERPERSVSTLKIQRTEQGDSAVYLCTSSRGRHRSGSYEQYFGPGTRLTVT.

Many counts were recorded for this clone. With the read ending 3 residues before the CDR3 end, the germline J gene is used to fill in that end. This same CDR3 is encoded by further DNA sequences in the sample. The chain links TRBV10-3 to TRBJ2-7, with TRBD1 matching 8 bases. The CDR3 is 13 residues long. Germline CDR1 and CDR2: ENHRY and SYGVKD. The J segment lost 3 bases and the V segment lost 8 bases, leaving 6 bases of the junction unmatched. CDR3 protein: CAIGDRILYEQYF. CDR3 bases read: TGTGCCATCGGGGACAGGATTCTCTACGAG.

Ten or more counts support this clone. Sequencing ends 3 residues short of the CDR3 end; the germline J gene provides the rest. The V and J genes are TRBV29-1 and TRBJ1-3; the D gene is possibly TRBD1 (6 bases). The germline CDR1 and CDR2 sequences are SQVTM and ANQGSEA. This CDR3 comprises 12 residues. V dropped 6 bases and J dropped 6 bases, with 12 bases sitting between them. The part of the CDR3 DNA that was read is TGCAGCGTACAGGGTTGGGAAAACACC. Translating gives CSVQGWENT. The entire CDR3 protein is CSVQGWENTIYF.

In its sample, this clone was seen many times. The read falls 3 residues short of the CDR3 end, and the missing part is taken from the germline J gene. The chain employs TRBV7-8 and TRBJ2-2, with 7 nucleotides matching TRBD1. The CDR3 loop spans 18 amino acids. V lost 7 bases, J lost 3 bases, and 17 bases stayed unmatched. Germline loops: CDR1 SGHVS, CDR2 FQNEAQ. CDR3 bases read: TGTGCCAGCATCGTTAGAGGGGGCCCCGAAGAATACACCGGGGAG. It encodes CASIVRGGPEEYTGE. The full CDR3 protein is CASIVRGGPEEYTGELFF. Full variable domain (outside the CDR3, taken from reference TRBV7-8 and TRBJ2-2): GAGVSQSPRYKVAKRGQDVALRCDPISGHVSLFWYQQALGQGPEFLTYFQNEAQLDKSGLPSDRFFAERPEGSVSTLKIQRTQQEDSAVYLCASIVRGGPEEYTGELFFGEGSRLTVL.

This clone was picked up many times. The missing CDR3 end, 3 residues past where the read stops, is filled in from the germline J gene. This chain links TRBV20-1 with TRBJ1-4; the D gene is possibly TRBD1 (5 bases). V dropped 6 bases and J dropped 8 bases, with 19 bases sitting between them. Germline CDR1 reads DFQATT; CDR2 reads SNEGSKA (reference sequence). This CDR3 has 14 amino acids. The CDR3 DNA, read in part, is TGCAGTGCCTCGACAGTCCGTCGGAAGGAAAAA. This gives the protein CSASTVRRKEK. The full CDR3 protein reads CSASTVRRKEKLFF.

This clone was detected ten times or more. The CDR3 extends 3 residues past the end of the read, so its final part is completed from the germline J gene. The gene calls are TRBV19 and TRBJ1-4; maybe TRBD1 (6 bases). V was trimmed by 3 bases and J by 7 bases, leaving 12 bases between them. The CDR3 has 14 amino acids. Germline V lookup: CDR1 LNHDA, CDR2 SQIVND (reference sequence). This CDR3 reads CASSIRGYGEKLFF. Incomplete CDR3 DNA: TGTGCCAGTAGTATTAGGGGGTACGGTGAAAAA. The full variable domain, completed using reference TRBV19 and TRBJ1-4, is DGGITQSPKYLFRKEGQNVTLSCEQNLNHDAMYWYRQDPGQGLRLIYYSQIVNDFQKGDIAEGYSVSREKKESFPLTVTSAQKNPTAFYLCASSIRGYGEKLFFGSGTQLSVL.

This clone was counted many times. The CDR3 loop reads CAFNSGNTDTQYF. The part of the CDR3 DNA that was read is TGTGCCTTTAATAGCGGGAACACAGATACG. The V gene is TRBV30, the J gene TRBJ2-3; 8 nucleotides match TRBD2. The read comes to an end 3 residues before the CDR3 does, leaving the germline J gene to fill in the end. Germline CDR1 reads GTSNPN; CDR2 reads SVGIG (reference sequence). The CDR3 loop spans 13 amino acids. Unmatched junction bases numbered 5, after V lost 7 bases and J lost 2 bases.

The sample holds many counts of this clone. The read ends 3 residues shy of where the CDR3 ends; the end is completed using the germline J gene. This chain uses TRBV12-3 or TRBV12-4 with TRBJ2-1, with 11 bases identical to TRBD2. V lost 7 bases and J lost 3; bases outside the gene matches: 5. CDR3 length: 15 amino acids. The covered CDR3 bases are TGTGCCAGCACCGGACTAGCGGGTGGCTACAATGAG. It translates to CASTGLAGGYNE. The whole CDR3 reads CASTGLAGGYNEQFF.

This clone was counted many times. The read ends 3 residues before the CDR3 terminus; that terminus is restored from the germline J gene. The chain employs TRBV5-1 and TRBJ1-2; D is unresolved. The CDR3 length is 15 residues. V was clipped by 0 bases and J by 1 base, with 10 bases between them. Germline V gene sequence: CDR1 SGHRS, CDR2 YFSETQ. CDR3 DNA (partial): TGCGCCAGCAGCTTGGCCCTCCAGAGTAACTATGGC. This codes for CASSLALQSNYG. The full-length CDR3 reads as CASSLALQSNYGYTF.

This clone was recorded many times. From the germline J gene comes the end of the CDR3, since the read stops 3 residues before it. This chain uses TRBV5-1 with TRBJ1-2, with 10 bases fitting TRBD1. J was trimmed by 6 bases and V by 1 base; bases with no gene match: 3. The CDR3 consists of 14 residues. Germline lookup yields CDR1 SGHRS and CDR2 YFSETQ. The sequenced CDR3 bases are TGCGCCAGCAGCTTGTCCGGGACAGGGGATGGC. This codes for CASSLSGTGDG. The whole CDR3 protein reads CASSLSGTGDGYTF.

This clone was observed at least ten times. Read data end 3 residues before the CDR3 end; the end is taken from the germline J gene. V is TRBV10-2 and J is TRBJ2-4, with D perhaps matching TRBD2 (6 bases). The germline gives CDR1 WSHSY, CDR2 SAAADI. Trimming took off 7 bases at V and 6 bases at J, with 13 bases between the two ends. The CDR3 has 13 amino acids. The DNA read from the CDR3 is TGCGCCAGCACTAATAGGACTACAAACATT. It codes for CASTNRTTNI. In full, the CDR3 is CASTNRTTNIQYF.

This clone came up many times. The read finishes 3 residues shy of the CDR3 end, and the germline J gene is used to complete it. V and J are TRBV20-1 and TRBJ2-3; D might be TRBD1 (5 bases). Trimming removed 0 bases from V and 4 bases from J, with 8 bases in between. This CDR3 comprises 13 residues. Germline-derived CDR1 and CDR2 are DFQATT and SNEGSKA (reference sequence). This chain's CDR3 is CSAREGHPDTQYF. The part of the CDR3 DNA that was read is TGCAGTGCTAGAGAGGGGCACCCAGATACG.

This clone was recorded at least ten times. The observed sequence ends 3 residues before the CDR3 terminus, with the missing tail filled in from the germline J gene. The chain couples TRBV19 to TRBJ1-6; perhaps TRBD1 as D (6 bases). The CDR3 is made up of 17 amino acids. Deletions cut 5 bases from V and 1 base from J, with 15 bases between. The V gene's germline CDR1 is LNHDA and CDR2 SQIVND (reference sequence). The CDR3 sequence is CASSSLRGESYNSPLHF. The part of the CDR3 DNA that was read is TGTGCCAGTAGTTCCCTCAGGGGAGAATCCTATAATTCACCC.

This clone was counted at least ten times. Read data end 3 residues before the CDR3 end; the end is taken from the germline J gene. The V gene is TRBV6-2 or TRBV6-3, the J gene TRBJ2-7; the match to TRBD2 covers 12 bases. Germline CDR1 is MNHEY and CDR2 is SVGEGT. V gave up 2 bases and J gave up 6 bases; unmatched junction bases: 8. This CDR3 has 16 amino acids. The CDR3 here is CASSYVLAGGLSEQYF. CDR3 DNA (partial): TGTGCCAGCAGTTACGTCCTAGCGGGGGGGCTATCCGAG.

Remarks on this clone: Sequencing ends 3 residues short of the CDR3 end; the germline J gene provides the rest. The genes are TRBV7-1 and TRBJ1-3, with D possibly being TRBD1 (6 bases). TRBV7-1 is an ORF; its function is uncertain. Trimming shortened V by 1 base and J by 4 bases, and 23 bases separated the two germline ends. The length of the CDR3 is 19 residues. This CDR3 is CASSSDPFQPGAGGNTIYF. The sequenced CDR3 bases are TGTGCCAGCAGCTCAGACCCGTTCCAACCAGGGGCTGGAGGAAACACC.

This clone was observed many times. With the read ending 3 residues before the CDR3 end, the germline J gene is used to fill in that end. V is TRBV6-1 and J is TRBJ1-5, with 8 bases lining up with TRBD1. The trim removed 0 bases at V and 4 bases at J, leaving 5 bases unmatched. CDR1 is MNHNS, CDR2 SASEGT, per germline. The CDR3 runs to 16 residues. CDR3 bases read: TGTGCCAGCAGTGAAGCCGACAGGGGAAGGAATCAGCCC. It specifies CASSEADRGRNQP. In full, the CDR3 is CASSEADRGRNQPQHF.

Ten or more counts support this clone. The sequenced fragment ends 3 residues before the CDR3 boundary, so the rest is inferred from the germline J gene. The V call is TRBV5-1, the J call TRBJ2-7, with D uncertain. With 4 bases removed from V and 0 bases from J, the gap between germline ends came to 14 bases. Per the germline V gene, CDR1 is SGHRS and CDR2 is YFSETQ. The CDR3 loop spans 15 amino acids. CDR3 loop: CASSPTHTTSYEQYF. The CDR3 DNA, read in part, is TGCGCCAGCAGCCCCACGCACACCACCTCCTACGAG.

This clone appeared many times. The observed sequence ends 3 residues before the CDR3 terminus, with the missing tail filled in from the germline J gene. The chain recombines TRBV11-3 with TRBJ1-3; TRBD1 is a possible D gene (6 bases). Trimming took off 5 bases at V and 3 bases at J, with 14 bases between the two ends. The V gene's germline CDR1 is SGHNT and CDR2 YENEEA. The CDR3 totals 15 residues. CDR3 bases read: TGTGCCAGCAGCGCCCGAGGACAGCTTGGAAACACC. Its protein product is CASSARGQLGNT. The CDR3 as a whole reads CASSARGQLGNTIYF. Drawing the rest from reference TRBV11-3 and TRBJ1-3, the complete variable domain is EAGVVQSPRYKIIEKKQPVAFWCNPISGHNTLYWYLQNLGQGPELLIRYENEEAVDDSQLPKDRFSAERLKGVDSTLKIQPAELGDSAVYLCASSARGQLGNTIYFGEGSWLTVV.

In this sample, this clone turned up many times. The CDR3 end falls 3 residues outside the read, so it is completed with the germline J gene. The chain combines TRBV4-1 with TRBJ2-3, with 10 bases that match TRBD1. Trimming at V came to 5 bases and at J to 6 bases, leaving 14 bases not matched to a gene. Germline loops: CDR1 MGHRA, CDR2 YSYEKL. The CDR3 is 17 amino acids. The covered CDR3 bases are TGCGCCAGCAGCGGATCACTCATCCGGGGACAGGGGGATACG. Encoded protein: CASSGSLIRGQGDT. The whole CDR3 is CASSGSLIRGQGDTQYF.

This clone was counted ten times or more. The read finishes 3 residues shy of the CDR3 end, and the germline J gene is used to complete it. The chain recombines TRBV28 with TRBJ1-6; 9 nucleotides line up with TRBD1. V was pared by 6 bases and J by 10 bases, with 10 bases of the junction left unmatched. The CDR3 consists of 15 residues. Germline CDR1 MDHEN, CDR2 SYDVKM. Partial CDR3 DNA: TGTGCCAGCAGAGAGGGACAGGGTCGGAGCTCACCC. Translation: CASREGQGRSSP. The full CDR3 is CASREGQGRSSPLHF.

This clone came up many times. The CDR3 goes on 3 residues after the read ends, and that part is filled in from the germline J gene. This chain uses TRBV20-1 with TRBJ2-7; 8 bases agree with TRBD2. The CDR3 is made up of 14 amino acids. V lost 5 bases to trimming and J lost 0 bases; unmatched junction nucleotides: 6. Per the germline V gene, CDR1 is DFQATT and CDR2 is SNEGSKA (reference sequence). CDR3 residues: CSAPISGSSYEQYF. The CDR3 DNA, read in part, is TGCAGTGCTCCGATAAGCGGGAGCTCCTACGAG.

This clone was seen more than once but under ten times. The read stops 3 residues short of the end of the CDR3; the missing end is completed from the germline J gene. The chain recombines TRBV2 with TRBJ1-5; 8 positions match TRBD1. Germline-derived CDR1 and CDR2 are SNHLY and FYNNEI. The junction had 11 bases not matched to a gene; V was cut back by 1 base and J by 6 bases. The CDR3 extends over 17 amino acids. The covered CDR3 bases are TGTGCCAGCAGTGAAGATGGGGCACAGGGGGGCAGTCAGCCC. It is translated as CASSEDGAQGGSQP. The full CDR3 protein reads CASSEDGAQGGSQPQHF.